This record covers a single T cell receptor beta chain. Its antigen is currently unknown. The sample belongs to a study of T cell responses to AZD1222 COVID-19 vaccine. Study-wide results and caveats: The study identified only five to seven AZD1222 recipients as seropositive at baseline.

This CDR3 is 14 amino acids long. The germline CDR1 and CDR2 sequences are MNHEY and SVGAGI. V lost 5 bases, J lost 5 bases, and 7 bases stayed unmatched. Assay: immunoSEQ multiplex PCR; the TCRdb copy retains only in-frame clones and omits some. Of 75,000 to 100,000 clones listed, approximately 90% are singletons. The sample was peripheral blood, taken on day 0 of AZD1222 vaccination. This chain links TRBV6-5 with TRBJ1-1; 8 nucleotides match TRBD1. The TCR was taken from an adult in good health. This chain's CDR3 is CASSPRTGKTEAFF. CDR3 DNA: TGTGCCAGCAGTCCTCGGACAGGGAAGACTGAAGCTTTCTTT.